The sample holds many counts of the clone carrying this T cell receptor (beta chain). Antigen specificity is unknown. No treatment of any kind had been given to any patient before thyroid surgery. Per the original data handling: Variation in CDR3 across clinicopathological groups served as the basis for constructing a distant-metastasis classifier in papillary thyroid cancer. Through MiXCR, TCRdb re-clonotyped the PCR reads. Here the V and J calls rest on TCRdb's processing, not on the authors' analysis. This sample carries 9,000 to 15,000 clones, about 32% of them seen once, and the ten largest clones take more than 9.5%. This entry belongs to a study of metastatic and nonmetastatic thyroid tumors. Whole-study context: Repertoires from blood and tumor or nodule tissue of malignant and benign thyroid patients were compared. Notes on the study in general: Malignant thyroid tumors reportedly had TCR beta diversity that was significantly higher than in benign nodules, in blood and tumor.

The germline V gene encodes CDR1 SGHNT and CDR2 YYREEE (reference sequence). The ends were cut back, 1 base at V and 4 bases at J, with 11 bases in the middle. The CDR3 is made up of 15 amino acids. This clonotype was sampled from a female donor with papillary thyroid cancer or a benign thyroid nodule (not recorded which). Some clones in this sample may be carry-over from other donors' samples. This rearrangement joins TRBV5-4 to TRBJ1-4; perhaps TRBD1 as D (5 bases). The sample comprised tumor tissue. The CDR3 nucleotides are TGTGCCAGCAGCTTGCAGGGCCCAAATAATGAAAAACTGTTTTTT. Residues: CASSLQGPNNEKLFF.